The 5 T cell receptor beta chains reported below all come from one sample, sequenced in a study of blood T cells in healthy people across ages. A second roughly 7 to 11 cycle PCR used barcoded and J-beta primers. TCRdb analysed the 5' RACE reads with MiXCR anew, one entry per CDR3 protein. The sample contains about 640,000 distinct CDR3 sequences, about 43% of which appear only once. Sequenced material: blood. The receptors come from a man older than 75 in good health.

This clonotype was seen a few times. The rearrangement joins TRBV2 to TRBJ2-1; TRBD2 aligns across 9 bases. CDR3 length equals 14 residues. Germline trimming cut 8 bases from V and 1 base from J; bases unmatched to any gene: 3. Germline CDR1 reads SNHLY; CDR2 reads FYNNEI. DNA of the CDR3: TGTGCCAGCGCTCTAGCGGGGTCCTACAATGAGCAGTTCTTC. Amino acid sequence: CASALAGSYNEQFF.

This clonotype was seen more than once but under ten times. This sequence joins TRBV7-6 and TRBJ1-1; a weak D match, TRBD1 (6 bases). The CDR3 runs to 16 residues. Deletions cut 5 bases from V and 0 bases from J, with 16 bases between. CDR1 is SGHVS and CDR2 is FNYEAQ in the germline V gene. This CDR3 is CASSAAGGGMNTEAFF. The CDR3 nucleotides read TGTGCCAGCAGCGCCGCGGGAGGGGGGATGAACACTGAAGCTTTCTTT. Based on the CDR3 plus reference TRBV7-6 and TRBJ1-1, the full variable domain is GAGVSQSPRYKVTKRGQDVALRCDPISGHVSLYWYRQALGQGPEFLTYFNYEAQQDKSGLPNDRFSAERPEGSISTLTIQRTEQRDSAMYRCASSAAGGGMNTEAFFGQGTRLTVV.

This clonotype was detected a few times. The chain joins TRBV3-1 to TRBJ2-3, with TRBD2 identical over 8 bases. Trimming at V came to 1 base and at J to 2 bases, leaving 8 bases not matched to a gene. Germline V CDR1 and CDR2: LGHDT, YNNKEL (reference sequence). CDR3 length equals 17 residues. The CDR3 reads CASSQGSGTKPTDTQYF. The DNA for the CDR3 is TGTGCCAGCAGCCAAGGTAGCGGGACTAAGCCCACAGATACGCAGTATTTT.

The V gene is TRBV6-2 or TRBV6-3, the J gene TRBJ1-1, with TRBD1 identical over 7 bases. The germline V gene has CDR1 MNHEY and CDR2 SVGEGT. The CDR3 length is 15 residues. The J segment lost 5 bases and the V segment lost 5 bases, leaving 11 bases of the junction unmatched. The CDR3, as DNA: TGTGCCAGCAGTACCAGGGGGAGGGGGGGGACTGAAGCTTTCTTT. This sequence encodes CASSTRGRGGTEAFF.

V gene TRBV7-6 combines with J gene TRBJ2-1; TRBD2 aligns across 12 bases. The CDR3 extends over 13 amino acids. Germline V gene sequence: CDR1 SGHVS, CDR2 FNYEAQ. Trimming at V came to 5 bases and at J to 10 bases, leaving 3 bases not matched to a gene. The CDR3 region is CASSQGTSGEQFF. CDR3 nucleotide sequence: TGTGCCAGCAGCCAGGGGACTAGCGGGGAGCAGTTCTTC.